The present T cell receptor (beta chain) was sequenced within a study of T cells in localized non-small cell lung cancer. Study results and limitations: Investigators sequenced only a single tumor region, leaving heterogeneity possible. Researchers found a median 57 of the top 100 tumor clones in adjacent lung. Uninvolved adjacent lung had higher T cell clonality than tumor and all other tissues. The study linked higher blood T cell density to longer overall survival.

Assay used: immunoSEQ multiplex PCR; TCRdb lists only in-frame clones, some missing. The data show more than 20,000 clones, roughly nine tenths seen once. The ends were cut back, 4 bases at V and 6 bases at J, with 8 bases in the middle. The germline V gene encodes CDR1 SGHTS and CDR2 YDEGEE. CDR3 length: 12 amino acids. For this clone: What it binds is unknown.

The rearrangement links TRBV5-8 to TRBJ1-5, with unresolved D. The clonotype comes from a male donor older than 55 with stage I squamous cell lung carcinoma. The input for sequencing was peripheral blood, taken before any cancer treatment. CDR3 sequence reads: CASSPRGQPQHF. The CDR3 region has the DNA TGTGCCAGCAGCCCTCGGGGTCAGCCCCAGCATTTT.